Below, 28 T cell receptor beta chains from the same sample are listed, as sequenced in a study of blood T cell repertoires in COVID-19. TCRdb's table, derived via immunoSEQ multiplex PCR, lists solely in-frame clones and lacks some. The table has around 94,000 clones, 80% to 90% seen once. The sequencing sample was made of peripheral blood. The source of these receptors is a man aged 35 to 55 with active or convalescent COVID-19.

The chain uses TRBV6-4 and TRBJ2-3, with 7 bases fitting TRBD2. Trimming at V came to 2 bases and at J to 0 bases, leaving 8 bases not matched to a gene. The CDR3 is 17 amino acids. The germline gives CDR1 MRHNA, CDR2 SNTAGT. The CDR3 bases are TGTGCCAGCAGTGACGGTTCGGGGGGACCAAGCACAGATACGCAGTATTTT. Translation gives CASSDGSGGPSTDTQYF.

CDR3 nucleotide sequence: TGTGCCAGCAGTGACTCGGGGCAGGCGAACACCGGGGAGCTGTTTTTT. It is translated as CASSDSGQANTGELFF. The rearrangement links TRBV6-4 to TRBJ2-2; the D gene is possibly TRBD1 (5 bases). Germline V lookup: CDR1 MRHNA, CDR2 SNTAGT. The V gene lost 0 bases and the J gene lost 0 bases, with 8 bases spanning the gap. The CDR3 sequence is 16 residues long.

The V and J genes are TRBV2 and TRBJ2-5, with 9 bases lining up with TRBD1. The CDR3 spans 13 residues. Germline V lookup: CDR1 SNHLY, CDR2 FYNNEI. J lost 3 bases, V lost 7 bases, and 3 bases had no gene match. DNA of the CDR3: TGTGCCAGCAAGGGGGACAGGGAAGAGACCCAGTACTTC. Encoded protein: CASKGDREETQYF.

V usage is TRBV24-1 and J usage is TRBJ2-1; 9 bases fit TRBD1. Germline CDR1 KGHDR, CDR2 SFDVKD. V lost 4 bases and J lost 10; bases outside the gene matches: 10. This CDR3 has 15 amino acids. This CDR3 is CATSDSGTGMNEQFF. The CDR3 coding sequence is TGTGCCACCAGTGACTCCGGGACAGGGATGAACGAGCAGTTCTTC.

The chain carries TRBV3-1 (or the pseudogene TRBV3-2) and TRBJ2-2, with D uncertain. V gave up 1 base and J gave up 3 bases, with 9 bases separating them. The CDR3 is 15 amino acids. The germline gives CDR1 LGHDT, CDR2 YNNKEL (reference sequence). The CDR3 DNA follows: TGTGCCAGCAGCCAAGGCCCTTCGGACACCGGGGAGCTGTTTTTT. Translated, it gives CASSQGPSDTGELFF.

The chain carries TRBV11-2 and TRBJ2-7; TRBD1 agrees at 7 bases. Trimming removed 3 bases from V and 3 bases from J; junction bases left unmatched: 5. The V gene's germline CDR1 is SGHAT and CDR2 FQNNGV. The length of the CDR3 is 14 residues. CDR3 residues: CASSFGAGGYEQYF. The CDR3 DNA sequence: TGTGCCAGCAGCTTCGGGGCAGGGGGCTACGAGCAGTACTTC. The variable domain in full, completed from reference TRBV11-2 and TRBJ2-7, reads EAGVAQSPRYKIIEKRQSVAFWCNPISGHATLYWYQQILGQGPKLLIQFQNNGVVDDSQLPKDRFSAERLKGVDSTLKIQPAKLEDSAVYLCASSFGAGGYEQYFGPGTRLTVT.

J is TRBJ1-1 and V is TRBV11-2; perhaps TRBD1 as D (5 bases). The CDR3 is made up of 12 amino acids. CDR1 and CDR2 (germline): SGHAT, FQNNGV. The V end was cut by 7 bases, the J end by 4 bases, with 10 bases between. As DNA, the CDR3 is TGTGCCAGCAAGCGGGGGGGCACTGAAGCTTTCTTT. Amino acid sequence: CASKRGGTEAFF.

The chain employs TRBV7-8 and TRBJ1-1; 7 bases match TRBD1. Germline V gene data show CDR1 as SGHVS and CDR2 as FQNEAQ. V shed 2 bases and J 3 bases; nucleotides not matched to a gene: 6. This CDR3 has 15 residues. CDR3 protein: CASSLPRTGYTEAFF. Here the CDR3 DNA reads TGTGCCAGCAGCTTACCCCGGACAGGATACACTGAAGCTTTCTTT.

The chain uses TRBV2 and TRBJ2-5; no clear D gene. Germline V gene lookup returns CDR1 SNHLY and CDR2 FYNNEI. Trimming left V 9 bases short and J 0 bases short, with 8 bases between. The CDR3 extends over 12 amino acids. The CDR3 is CASRQYQETQYF. The CDR3 DNA follows: TGTGCCAGTCGACAATACCAAGAGACCCAGTACTTC.

The J gene is TRBJ2-1, the V gene TRBV9; TRBD2 matches 7 bases. CDR3 size: 17 residues. J gave up 7 bases and V 4 bases, and 17 bases lay outside the gene matches. The germline CDR1 and CDR2 sequences are SGDLS and YYNGEE. In DNA, the CDR3 is TGTGCCAGCAGCCCACCACCGGGCGAACCCGGGGGGAATGAGCAGTTCTTC. This sequence encodes CASSPPPGEPGGNEQFF.

The chain carries TRBV5-1 and TRBJ1-4; 7 bases map to TRBD1. CDR1 is SGHRS, CDR2 YFSETQ, per germline. This CDR3 spans 15 amino acids. J lost 6 bases, V lost 0 bases, and 5 bases had no gene match. DNA of the CDR3: TGCGCCAGCAGCTTGGTGGGGACAGTAGATGAAAAACTGTTTTTT. Protein sequence: CASSLVGTVDEKLFF.

The chain is built from TRBV10-3 and TRBJ2-3; D is undetermined. Germline assignment: CDR1 ENHRY and CDR2 SYGVKD. V lost 9 bases, J lost 1 base, and 17 bases lay in between. CDR3 length: 15 amino acids. DNA of the CDR3: TGTGCCATTCGGAGCTCGGATTCACGCACAGATACGCAGTATTTT. Translated, it gives CAIRSSDSRTDTQYF.

The chain is built from TRBV5-1 and TRBJ1-5; TRBD1 is a possible D gene (5 bases). Germline V gene data show CDR1 as SGHRS and CDR2 as YFSETQ. The CDR3 is 16 amino acids. V was trimmed by 0 bases and J by 3 bases, leaving 13 bases between them. The CDR3 nucleotides are TGCGCCAGCAGCTTGGGGGACTTAGGTCCCAATCAGCCCCAGCATTTT. Its protein product is CASSLGDLGPNQPQHF.

This clone was counted a few times. V gene TRBV5-1 combines with J gene TRBJ2-2, with a tentative D call TRBD1 (5 bases). The CDR3 loop spans 15 amino acids. The germline CDR1 and CDR2 sequences are SGHRS and YFSETQ. With 0 bases removed from V and 6 bases from J, the gap between germline ends came to 12 bases. CDR3 DNA: TGCGCCAGCAGCTTGGACGCCGCAGGGCCCGGGGAGCTGTTTTTT. Its translation: CASSLDAAGPGELFF.

The chain uses TRBV27 and TRBJ2-1; the D gene is possibly TRBD1 (5 bases). There are 16 residues in the CDR3. CDR1 and CDR2 (germline): MNHEY, SMNVEV (reference sequence). Trimming removed 6 bases from V and 5 bases from J, with 20 bases in between. CDR3 DNA sequence: TGTGCCAGCAGCCCATCGCGCTCAGGGAAAAACAATGAGCAGTTCTTC. Residues: CASSPSRSGKNNEQFF.

The count of this clone is one. The rearrangement joins TRBV9 to TRBJ1-6; no clear D gene. The germline V and J ends were trimmed by 4 bases and 8 bases, with 16 bases remaining between them. This CDR3 comprises 15 residues. Germline CDR1 and CDR2: SGDLS and YYNGEE. For the CDR3, the DNA is TGTGCCAGCAGCTCCAGATGGGGTAGCGATTCACCCCTCCACTTT. This codes for CASSSRWGSDSPLHF.

The chain links TRBV3-1 (or the pseudogene TRBV3-2) to TRBJ2-7; TRBD1 agrees at 8 bases. The V and J ends lost 6 bases and 4 bases, in that order; junction bases with no gene match: 8. From germline, CDR1 is LGHDT and CDR2 YNNKEL (reference sequence). CDR3 length: 14 amino acids. The CDR3 DNA reads TGTGCCAGCAGTCACTGGACAGGGAGGTACGAGCAGTACTTC. Its protein is CASSHWTGRYEQYF.

The J gene is TRBJ1-3, the V gene TRBV7-9, with 8 bases fitting TRBD1. The CDR3 has 15 amino acids. Trimming removed 7 bases from V and 1 base from J; junction bases left unmatched: 6. Germline CDR1 SEHNR, CDR2 FQNEAQ (reference sequence). CDR3 sequence reads: CASTGTGKSGNTIYF. The CDR3 nucleotides are TGTGCCAGCACGGGGACAGGAAAATCTGGAAACACCATATATTTT.

The chain has TRBV5-4 and TRBJ2-3; D is unclear. Germline V gene data show CDR1 as SGHNT and CDR2 as YYREEE (reference sequence). This CDR3 has 13 amino acids. Trimming left V 3 bases short and J 1 base short, with 6 bases between. CDR3 sequence reads: CASSSSGTDTQYF. CDR3 DNA: TGTGCCAGCAGCTCTTCGGGCACAGATACGCAGTATTTT.

V usage is TRBV5-1 and J usage is TRBJ2-1; 7 nucleotides match TRBD1. V gave up 3 bases and J gave up 4 bases; unmatched junction bases: 7. Germline CDR1 SGHRS, CDR2 YFSETQ. This CDR3 region has 15 residues. CDR3 protein: CASSSAGTAYNEQFF. As DNA, the CDR3 is TGCGCCAGCAGCTCAGCCGGGACAGCGTACAATGAGCAGTTCTTC.

This clone was seen a few times. This chain connects TRBV7-6 to TRBJ1-2; D possibly corresponds to TRBD1 (6 bases). CDR1 is SGHVS and CDR2 is FNYEAQ in the germline V gene. The CDR3 has 15 residues. Trimming shortened V by 6 bases and J by 3 bases, and 17 bases separated the two germline ends. The CDR3 sequence is CASSSILGADYGYTF. CDR3 bases: TGTGCCAGCAGTTCCATCCTGGGGGCGGACTATGGCTACACCTTC.

The chain is built from TRBV6-5 and TRBJ1-2; 8 bases fit TRBD1. V was clipped by 8 bases and J by 7 bases; unmatched bases: 6. Germline V gene lookup returns CDR1 MNHEY and CDR2 SVGAGI. The CDR3 length is 12 residues. The CDR3 region has the DNA TGTGCCAGCGGGCAGGGGGCGTTTGGCTACACCTTC. Protein: CASGQGAFGYTF.

This clone has only a few counts. The chain combines TRBV5-1 with TRBJ2-1, with 15 bases that match TRBD2. V lost 3 bases and J lost 0; bases outside the gene matches: 7. Germline CDR1 and CDR2: SGHRS and YFSETQ. CDR3 length equals 19 residues. The CDR3 loop reads CASSSPGLAGGSSYNEQFF. In DNA, the CDR3 is TGCGCCAGCAGCTCACCGGGACTAGCGGGGGGAAGCTCCTACAATGAGCAGTTCTTC.

This chain links TRBV13 with TRBJ2-7; D possibly corresponds to TRBD2 (6 bases). V was shortened by 0 bases and J by 2 bases, with 8 bases between the two germline ends. Germline CDR1 PRHDT, CDR2 FYEKMQ (reference sequence). The length of the CDR3 is 14 residues. The CDR3 protein is CASSLGGGPYEQYF. The CDR3 nucleotides read TGTGCCAGCAGCTTAGGCGGGGGACCCTACGAGCAGTACTTC.

The rearrangement joins TRBV7-9 to TRBJ1-1; D is undetermined. CDR1 SEHNR and CDR2 FQNEAQ come from the germline V gene (reference sequence). Trimming removed 7 bases at V and 0 bases at J, with 12 bases between. The CDR3 has 14 residues. The CDR3 loop reads CASTHGSVNTEAFF. The DNA for the CDR3 is TGTGCCAGCACCCATGGGAGTGTGAACACTGAAGCTTTCTTT.

The J gene is TRBJ2-5, the V gene TRBV4-3; 10 nucleotides align to TRBD2. Germline assignment: CDR1 LGHNA and CDR2 YSLEER. CDR3 length equals 16 residues. V lost 5 bases, J lost 5 bases, and 11 bases stayed unmatched. The CDR3 protein is CASSTGLAAPGETQYF. CDR3 bases: TGCGCCAGCAGCACCGGACTAGCGGCCCCTGGGGAGACCCAGTACTTC.

This clone appeared a few times. The V call is TRBV30, the J call TRBJ2-7, with a weak D call TRBD1 (5 bases). V dropped 0 bases and J dropped 3 bases, with 6 bases sitting between them. The germline CDR1 and CDR2 sequences are GTSNPN and SVGIG (reference sequence). The CDR3 is 12 residues long. This CDR3 reads CAWSVRDYEQYF. CDR3 nucleotides: TGTGCCTGGAGTGTCAGGGACTACGAGCAGTACTTC.

The chain carries TRBV3-1 (or the pseudogene TRBV3-2) and TRBJ2-2; 14 nucleotides agree with TRBD2. V gave up 8 bases and J gave up 1 base; unmatched junction bases: 3. The CDR3 is 16 amino acids. CDR1 LGHDT and CDR2 YNNKEL come from the germline V gene (reference sequence). The CDR3 region has the DNA TGTGCCAGCGGACTAGCGGGGGGCTTGAACACCGGGGAGCTGTTTTTT. This gives the protein CASGLAGGLNTGELFF.